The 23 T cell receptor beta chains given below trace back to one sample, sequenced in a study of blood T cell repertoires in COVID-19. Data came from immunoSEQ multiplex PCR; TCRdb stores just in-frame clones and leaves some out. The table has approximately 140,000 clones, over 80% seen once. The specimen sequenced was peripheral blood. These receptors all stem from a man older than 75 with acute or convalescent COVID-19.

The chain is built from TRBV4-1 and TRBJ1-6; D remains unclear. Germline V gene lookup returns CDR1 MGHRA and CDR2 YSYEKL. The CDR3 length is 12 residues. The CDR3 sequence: CVSGQINSPLHF. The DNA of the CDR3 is TGCGTCTCGGGTCAGATTAATTCACCCCTCCACTTT.

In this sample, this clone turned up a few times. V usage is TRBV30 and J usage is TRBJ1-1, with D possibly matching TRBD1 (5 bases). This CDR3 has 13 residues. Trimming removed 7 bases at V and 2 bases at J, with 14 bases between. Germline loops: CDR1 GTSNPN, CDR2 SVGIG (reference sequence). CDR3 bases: TGTGCCTCTAAGGGGCAGCCTAACACTGAAGCTTTCTTT. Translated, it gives CASKGQPNTEAFF.

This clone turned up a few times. The CDR3 region is CASVVPGQGSNGYTF. DNA for the CDR3: TGTGCCAGCGTCGTCCCGGGACAGGGATCGAATGGCTACACCTTC. The J gene is TRBJ1-2, the V gene TRBV6-5; 9 bases map to TRBD1. The CDR3 extends over 15 amino acids. CDR1 and CDR2 from the germline V gene are MNHEY and SVGAGI. V shed 8 bases and J 6 bases; nucleotides not matched to a gene: 13.

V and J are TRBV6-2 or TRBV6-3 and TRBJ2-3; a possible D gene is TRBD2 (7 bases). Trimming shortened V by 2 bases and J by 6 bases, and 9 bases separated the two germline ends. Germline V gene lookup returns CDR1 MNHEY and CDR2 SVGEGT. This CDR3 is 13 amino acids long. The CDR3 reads CASSYGRGDTQYF. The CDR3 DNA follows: TGTGCCAGCAGTTACGGGAGGGGGGATACGCAGTATTTT.

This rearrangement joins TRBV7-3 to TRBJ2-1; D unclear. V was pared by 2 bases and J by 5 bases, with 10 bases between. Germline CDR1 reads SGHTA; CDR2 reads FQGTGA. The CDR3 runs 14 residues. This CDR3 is CASSLGQSNNEQFF. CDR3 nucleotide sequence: TGTGCCAGCAGCTTAGGGCAATCTAACAATGAGCAGTTCTTC. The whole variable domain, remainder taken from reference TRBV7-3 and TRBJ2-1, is GAGVSQTPSNKVTEKGKYVELRCDPISGHTALYWYRQSLGQGPEFLIYFQGTGAADDSGLPNDRFFAVRPEGSVSTLKIQRTERGDSAVYLCASSLGQSNNEQFFGPGTRLTVL.

The CDR3 reads CASSQGLSRGLSTDTQYF. CDR3 sequence (DNA): TGTGCCAGCAGCCAAGGGTTATCGCGGGGCCTCAGCACAGATACGCAGTATTTT. The J gene is TRBJ2-3, the V gene TRBV3-1 (or the pseudogene TRBV3-2); weak D call: TRBD2 (6 bases). The V end was cut by 1 base, the J end by 0 bases, with 17 bases between. The CDR3 spans 18 residues. Germline loops: CDR1 LGHDT, CDR2 YNNKEL (reference sequence).

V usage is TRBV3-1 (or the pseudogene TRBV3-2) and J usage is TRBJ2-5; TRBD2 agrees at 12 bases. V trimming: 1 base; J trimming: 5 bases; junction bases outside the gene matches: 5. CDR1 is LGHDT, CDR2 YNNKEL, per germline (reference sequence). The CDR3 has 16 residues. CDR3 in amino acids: CASSQGLAGGQETQYF. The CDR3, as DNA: TGTGCCAGCAGCCAAGGGCTAGCGGGGGGGCAGGAGACCCAGTACTTC.

The CDR3, as DNA: TGTGCCAGCAGCCCCCCCCCTTTGACTGAAGCTTTCTTT. Translation gives CASSPPPLTEAFF. The genes are TRBV28 and TRBJ1-1; D call uncertain. The CDR3 spans 13 residues. Germline CDR1 is MDHEN and CDR2 is SYDVKM. Trimming stripped 6 bases from V and 5 bases from J, with 13 bases between. Drawing the rest from reference TRBV28 and TRBJ1-1, the complete variable domain is DVKVTQSSRYLVKRTGEKVFLECVQDMDHENMFWYRQDPGLGLRLIYFSYDVKMKEKGDIPEGYSVSREKKERFSLILESASTNQTSMYLCASSPPPLTEAFFGQGTRLTVV.

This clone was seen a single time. CDR3 nucleotide sequence: TGTGCCAGCAGTTCGGACACCTACGAGCAGTACTTC. The encoded protein is CASSSDTYEQYF. The V call is TRBV28, the J call TRBJ2-7; weak D call: TRBD1 (5 bases). Germline CDR1 and CDR2: MDHEN and SYDVKM. The CDR3 has 12 amino acids. V was pared by 4 bases and J by 2 bases, with 6 bases between.

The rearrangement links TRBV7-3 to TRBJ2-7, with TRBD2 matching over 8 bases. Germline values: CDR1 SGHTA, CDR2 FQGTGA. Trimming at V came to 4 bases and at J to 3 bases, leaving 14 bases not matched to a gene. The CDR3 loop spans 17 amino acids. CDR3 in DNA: TGTGCCAGCAGCTCTAACACACCCGGACTAGCAGTCTACGAGCAGTACTTC. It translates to CASSSNTPGLAVYEQYF.

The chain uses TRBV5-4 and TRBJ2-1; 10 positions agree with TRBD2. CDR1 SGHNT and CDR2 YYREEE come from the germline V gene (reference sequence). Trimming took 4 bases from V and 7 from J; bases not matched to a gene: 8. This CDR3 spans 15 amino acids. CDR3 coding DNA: TGTGCCAGCAGCCCTACTAGCGGGGTAGGGAATGAGCAGTTCTTC. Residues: CASSPTSGVGNEQFF.

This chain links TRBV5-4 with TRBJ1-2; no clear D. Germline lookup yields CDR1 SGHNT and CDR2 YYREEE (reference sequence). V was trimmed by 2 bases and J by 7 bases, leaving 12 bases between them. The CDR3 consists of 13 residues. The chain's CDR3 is CASSLRGIGGYTF. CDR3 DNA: TGTGCCAGCAGCTTACGGGGAATTGGTGGCTACACCTTC.

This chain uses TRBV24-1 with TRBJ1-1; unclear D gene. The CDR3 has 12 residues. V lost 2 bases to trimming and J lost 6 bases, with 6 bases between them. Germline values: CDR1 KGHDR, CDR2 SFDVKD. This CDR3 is CATSDSSAEAFF. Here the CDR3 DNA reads TGTGCCACCAGTGATTCGTCGGCTGAAGCTTTCTTT.

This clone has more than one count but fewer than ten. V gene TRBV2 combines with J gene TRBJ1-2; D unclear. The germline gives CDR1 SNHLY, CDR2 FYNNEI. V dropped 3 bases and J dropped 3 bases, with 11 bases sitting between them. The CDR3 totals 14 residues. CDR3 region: CASSDWASDYGYTF. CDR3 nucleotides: TGTGCCAGCAGTGATTGGGCTTCTGACTATGGCTACACCTTC. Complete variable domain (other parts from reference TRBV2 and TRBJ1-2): EPEVTQTPSHQVTQMGQEVILRCVPISNHLYFYWYRQILGQKVEFLVSFYNNEISEKSEIFDDQFSVERPDGSNFTLKIRSTKLEDSAMYFCASSDWASDYGYTFGSGTRLTVV.

The CDR3 reads CASSVLAGEGTEAFF. Here the CDR3 DNA reads TGCGCCAGCAGCGTCCTCGCAGGGGAGGGCACTGAAGCTTTCTTT. The chain has TRBV5-1 and TRBJ1-1; possibly TRBD1 for D (6 bases). Germline loops: CDR1 SGHRS, CDR2 YFSETQ. There are 15 residues in the CDR3. With 4 bases removed from V and 4 bases from J, the gap between germline ends came to 17 bases.

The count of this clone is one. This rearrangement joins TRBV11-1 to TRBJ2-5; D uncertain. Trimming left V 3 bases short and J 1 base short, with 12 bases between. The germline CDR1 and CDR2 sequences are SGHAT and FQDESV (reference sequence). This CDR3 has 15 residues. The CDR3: CASSLMWLGQETQYF. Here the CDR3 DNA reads TGTGCCAGCAGCTTGATGTGGCTAGGCCAAGAGACCCAGTACTTC.

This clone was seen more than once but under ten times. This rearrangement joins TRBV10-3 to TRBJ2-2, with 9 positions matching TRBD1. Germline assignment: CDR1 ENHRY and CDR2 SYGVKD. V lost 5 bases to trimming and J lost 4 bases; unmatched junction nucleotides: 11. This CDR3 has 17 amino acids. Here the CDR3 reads CAISSGAGQGPTGELFF. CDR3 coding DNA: TGTGCCATCAGTTCCGGGGCGGGACAGGGACCCACCGGGGAGCTGTTTTTT.

The CDR3 is CASSPLDGANTEAFF. The DNA for the CDR3 is TGTGCCAGCTCACCCCTCGACGGAGCTAACACTGAAGCTTTCTTT. The J gene is TRBJ1-1, the V gene TRBV18; D is unresolved. Germline V CDR1 and CDR2: KGHSH, LQKENI. CDR3 size: 15 residues. Trimming took 3 bases from V and 2 from J, leaving 13 bases between them.

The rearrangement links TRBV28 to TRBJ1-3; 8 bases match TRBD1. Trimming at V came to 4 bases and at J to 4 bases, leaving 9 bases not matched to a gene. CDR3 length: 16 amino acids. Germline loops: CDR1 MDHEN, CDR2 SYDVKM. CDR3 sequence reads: CASSSTATGAGNTIYF. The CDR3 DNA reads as TGTGCCAGCAGTTCGACCGCGACAGGGGCCGGAAACACCATATATTTT.

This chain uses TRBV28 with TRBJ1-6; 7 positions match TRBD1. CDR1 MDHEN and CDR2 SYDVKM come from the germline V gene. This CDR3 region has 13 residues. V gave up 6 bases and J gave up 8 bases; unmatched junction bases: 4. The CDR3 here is CASRPQGDSPLHF. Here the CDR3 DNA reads TGTGCCAGCAGACCCCAGGGGGATTCACCCCTCCACTTT.

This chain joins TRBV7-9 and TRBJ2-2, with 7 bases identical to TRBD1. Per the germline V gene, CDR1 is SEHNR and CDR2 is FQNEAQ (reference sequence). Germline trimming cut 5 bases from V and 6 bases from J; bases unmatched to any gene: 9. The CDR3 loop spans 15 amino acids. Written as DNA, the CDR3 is TGTGCCAGCAGCCAGTTCCGACAGGGAGCCGGGGAGCTGTTTTTT. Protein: CASSQFRQGAGELFF.

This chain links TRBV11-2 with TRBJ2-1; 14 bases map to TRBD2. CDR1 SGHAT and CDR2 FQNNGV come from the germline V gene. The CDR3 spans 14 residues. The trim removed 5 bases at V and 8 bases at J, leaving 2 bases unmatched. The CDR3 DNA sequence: TGTGCCAGCAGCGGGACTAGCGGGAGCCATGAGCAGTTCTTC. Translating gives CASSGTSGSHEQFF.

In DNA, the CDR3 is TGTGCCAGCAGCTTAGACGGCAGGGCGAATTCACCCCTCCACTTT. This sequence encodes CASSLDGRANSPLHF. This rearrangement joins TRBV11-3 to TRBJ1-6; TRBD1 might be the D (5 bases). The germline V and J ends were trimmed by 0 bases and 7 bases, with 10 bases remaining between them. CDR3 length: 15 amino acids. The germline V gene has CDR1 SGHNT and CDR2 YENEEA.